The TCR beta chain under discussion was sequenced for a study of identical twins. Study-wide results and limits: The study found excess low generation probability among twin-shared out-of-frame alpha sequences. Modeled out-of-frame TCR alpha sharing in monozygotic twins fell below observed levels. Analyses of zero insertions could be partly confounded by invariant MAIT and iNKT cells.

TCRdb reprocessed the 5' RACE reads with MiXCR, giving one entry per CDR3 protein. The data show 450,000 to 500,000 distinct CDR3 sequences, over 11% seen once. This clonotype has only a few counts. Its antigen remains unknown. The V gene's germline CDR1 is SEHNR and CDR2 FQNEAQ (reference sequence). Trimming cost V 5 bases and J 2 bases; bases outside gene matches: 5. The CDR3 length is 16 residues. The sample also formed part of further work on yellow fever vaccine responses in identical twins. From that report: Twins' T cell vaccine responses reportedly looked partly convergent, partly personalized.

The sequence came from a woman under 30 in good health. The chain joins TRBV7-9 to TRBJ2-3; 12 nucleotides match TRBD2. Source material: CD4+ T cells sorted from blood. CDR3 nucleotides: TGTGCCAGCAGCCGGACTAGCGGGACCAACACAGATACGCAGTATTTT. Encoded protein: CASSRTSGTNTDTQYF.